The 11 T cell receptor beta chains below all came from one sample that was sequenced in a study of T cell responses to AZD1222 COVID-19 vaccine. Sequencing was performed with immunoSEQ multiplex PCR; in TCRdb, only in-frame clones are kept and a portion is missing. This table holds 90,000 to 150,000 clones, around 89% found once. The source material was peripheral blood, sampled on day 0 of AZD1222 vaccination. The receptor source for this set is an adult in good health.

This chain joins TRBV5-1 and TRBJ1-2; tentative D call: TRBD1 (5 bases). There are 14 residues in the CDR3. CDR1 and CDR2 (germline): SGHRS, YFSETQ. The V end lost 4 bases, the J end lost 7 bases, and 17 bases lay between the germline ends. The CDR3 DNA follows: TGCGCCAGCAGCCCGGGGGTCGGGACTTTTGGCTACACCTTC. Translated, it gives CASSPGVGTFGYTF.

The chain recombines TRBV4-3 with TRBJ1-3, with 10 bases aligning to TRBD1. Germline CDR1 reads LGHNA; CDR2 reads YSLEER. This CDR3 has 17 amino acids. The junction had 9 bases not matched to a gene; V was cut back by 4 bases and J by 3 bases. The CDR3 nucleotides are TGCGCCAGCAGCCGGGAACGACAGGGGGCGTTTGGAAACACCATATATTTT. Protein: CASSRERQGAFGNTIYF.

The DNA of the CDR3 is TGTGCCAGCAGTCAGGGGGGGCTGGTCAGCACTGAAGCTTTCTTT. Its protein is CASSQGGLVSTEAFF. The chain has TRBV6-2 or TRBV6-3 and TRBJ1-1; 7 bases agree with TRBD1. Per the germline V gene, CDR1 is MNHEY and CDR2 is SVGEGT. Losses at the gene ends were 5 bases for V and 4 bases for J; bases not matched to a gene: 10. This CDR3 contains 15 residues.

The CDR3 coding sequence is TGTGCCAGCAGCTTGGTTCAGGCTGGGGCCAACGTCCTGACTTTC. Its translation is CASSLVQAGANVLTF. V usage is TRBV5-4 and J usage is TRBJ2-6; unclear D gene. The CDR3 contains 15 residues. The V end was cut by 0 bases, the J end by 2 bases, with 6 bases between. Germline V gives CDR1 SGHNT, CDR2 YYREEE (reference sequence).

The chain is built from TRBV28 and TRBJ1-5, with 11 bases matching TRBD1. Germline assignment: CDR1 MDHEN and CDR2 SYDVKM. The CDR3 length is 14 residues. Losses at the gene ends were 5 bases for V and 7 bases for J; bases not matched to a gene: 4. The DNA of the CDR3 is TGTGCCAGCAGTGGACAGGGGGCGCGACAGCCCCAGCATTTT. This sequence encodes CASSGQGARQPQHF.

V usage is TRBV19 and J usage is TRBJ1-3, with 9 bases lining up with TRBD1. The CDR3 is 14 residues long. Germline CDR1 LNHDA, CDR2 SQIVND (reference sequence). Unmatched junction bases numbered 3, after V lost 5 bases and J lost 4 bases. CDR3 sequence: CASSSQGAGNTIYF. For the CDR3, the DNA is TGTGCCAGTAGTTCACAGGGGGCCGGAAACACCATATATTTT. The whole variable domain, filled in from reference TRBV19 and TRBJ1-3, reads DGGITQSPKYLFRKEGQNVTLSCEQNLNHDAMYWYRQDPGQGLRLIYYSQIVNDFQKGDIAEGYSVSREKKESFPLTVTSAQKNPTAFYLCASSSQGAGNTIYFGEGSWLTVV.

Only a few counts were recorded for this clone. The V gene is TRBV6-5, the J gene TRBJ1-3; possibly TRBD1 for D (5 bases). Germline values: CDR1 MNHEY, CDR2 SVGAGI. This CDR3 has 14 residues. V lost 5 bases and J lost 1, with 9 bases in between. Written as DNA, the CDR3 is TGTGCCAGCAGTACCAGGGAATCTGGAAACACCATATATTTT. Translation gives CASSTRESGNTIYF.

The J gene is TRBJ1-1, the V gene TRBV6-5; a weak D match, TRBD1 (6 bases). Germline V gives CDR1 MNHEY, CDR2 SVGAGI. The germline V and J ends were trimmed by 2 bases and 1 base, with 14 bases remaining between them. The CDR3 has 16 residues. Here the CDR3 DNA reads TGTGCCAGCAGTTACGACGGGGGCCGTAGGAACACTGAAGCTTTCTTT. Translated, it gives CASSYDGGRRNTEAFF.

This rearrangement joins TRBV27 to TRBJ1-5, with 9 bases that match TRBD1. The CDR3 totals 20 residues. CDR1 is MNHEY and CDR2 is SMNVEV in the germline V gene (reference sequence). Unmatched junction bases numbered 21, after V lost 6 bases and J lost 3 bases. CDR3: CASSPASRPGQGMANQPQHF. In DNA, the CDR3 is TGTGCCAGCAGCCCCGCGTCCCGCCCGGGACAGGGAATGGCCAATCAGCCCCAGCATTTT.

The table lists this clone with a few counts. The chain uses TRBV10-3 and TRBJ1-6; D call uncertain. The CDR3 has 15 residues. Per the germline V gene, CDR1 is ENHRY and CDR2 is SYGVKD. Trimming removed 9 bases at V and 7 bases at J, with 19 bases between. The DNA for the CDR3 is TGTGCCATACGACGGTCGGACGGAAGAAATTCACCCCTCCACTTT. This encodes CAIRRSDGRNSPLHF.

Comment on this clone: Within the sample, other DNA sequences also encode this same CDR3. The J gene is TRBJ2-3, the V gene TRBV12-3 or TRBV12-4; D gene ambiguous. There are 13 residues in the CDR3. V shed 3 bases and J shed 1 base, with 5 bases lying between them. The CDR3 protein is CASSFRRTDTQYF. As DNA, the CDR3 is TGTGCCAGCAGTTTTAGGCGCACAGATACGCAGTATTTT.